This T cell receptor (beta chain) was identified in a study of T cell responses to AZD1222 COVID-19 vaccine. Points from the study as a whole: Clonal diversity was possibly underestimated; the donors were predominantly white British and more often female. Among vaccine-associated CD4 TCRs, coverage spanned spike, with dominance at 160-218 and 743-854.

With regard to this clone: Antigen specificity is unknown.

The CDR3 loop spans 15 amino acids. Germline CDR1 is SGHTA and CDR2 is FQGTGA. V lost 0 bases and J lost 0, with 8 bases in between. The protocol was immunoSEQ multiplex PCR, while the TCRdb copy is restricted to in-frame clones and leaves out a portion. The table has roughly 140,000 clones, about 93% seen once. The TCR sequence derives from an adult in good health. This specimen consisted of peripheral blood, obtained on day 0 of AZD1222 vaccination. J is TRBJ1-1 and V is TRBV7-3, with D maybe TRBD1 (5 bases). DNA of the CDR3: TGTGCCAGCAGCTTAACGGGGACGGTGAACACTGAAGCTTTCTTT. Translation gives CASSLTGTVNTEAFF.